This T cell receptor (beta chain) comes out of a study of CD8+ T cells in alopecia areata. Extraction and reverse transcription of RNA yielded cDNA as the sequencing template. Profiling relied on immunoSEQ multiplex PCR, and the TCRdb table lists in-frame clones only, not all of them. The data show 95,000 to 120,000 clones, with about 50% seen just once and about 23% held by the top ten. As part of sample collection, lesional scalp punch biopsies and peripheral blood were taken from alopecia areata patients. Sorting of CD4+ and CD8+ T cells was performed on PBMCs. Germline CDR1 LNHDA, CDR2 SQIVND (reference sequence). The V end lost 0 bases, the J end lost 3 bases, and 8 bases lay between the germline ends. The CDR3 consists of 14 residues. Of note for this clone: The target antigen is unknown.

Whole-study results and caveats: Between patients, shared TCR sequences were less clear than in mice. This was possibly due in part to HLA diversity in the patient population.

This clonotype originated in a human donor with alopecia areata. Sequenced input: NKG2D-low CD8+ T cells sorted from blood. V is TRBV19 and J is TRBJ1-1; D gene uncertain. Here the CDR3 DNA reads TGTGCCAGTAGTATAGATTGGGTGTACACTGAAGCTTTCTTT. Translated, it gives CASSIDWVYTEAFF. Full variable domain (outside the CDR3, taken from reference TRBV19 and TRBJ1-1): DGGITQSPKYLFRKEGQNVTLSCEQNLNHDAMYWYRQDPGQGLRLIYYSQIVNDFQKGDIAEGYSVSREKKESFPLTVTSAQKNPTAFYLCASSIDWVYTEAFFGQGTRLTVV.